What follows is one T cell receptor (beta chain) and its context. This clonotype occurred many times. What this receptor recognizes is not known. No base quality information exists; no much larger clone differs at one position. Graves' hyperthyroidism was defined as stable when no progression to ophthalmopathy occurred over 18 months of follow-up. The hyperthyroidism patients were between 18 and 65 years old and newly diagnosed, with a disease duration of less than 2 months. The study excluded patients with uncontrolled infections, other autoimmune diseases, pregnancy or lactation. Clinical symptoms, serum thyroxine and TRAb, thyroid ultrasound, and orbital computed tomography formed the basis for the diagnoses. Ficoll-Paque density gradient centrifugation was used to isolate PBMCs from 9.5 to 10 ml of fresh peripheral blood. Total RNA was extracted using Trizol reagent, and RNA quality was assessed on an Agilent 2100 Bioanalyzer.

This specimen belongs to a study of T cells in Graves' hyperthyroidism and ophthalmopathy (dated 2019 in TCRdb). The study in broad terms: Peripheral blood samples were taken at the time of initial diagnosis, prior to any treatment. Prospective prediction of ophthalmopathy was tested in an independent validation cohort consisting of 18 to 20 hyperthyroidism patients and some 16 patients who later progressed to ophthalmopathy. TCR Vbeta CDR3 sequencing of 120 to 150 peripheral blood samples (over 40 ophthalmopathy, 75 hyperthyroidism and roughly 17 progressor patients) is reported in the paper. After sampling, hyperthyroidism patients received methimazole starting at 30 mg daily, and ophthalmopathy patients received high-dose intravenous methylprednisolone. In addition, the study compared T-cell repertoires in thyroid tissue and in blood from roughly 6 Graves' hyperthyroidism patients. The approximately 97 discovery patients were randomly divided into training and test sets at a 7:3 ratio. A discovery cohort of around 100 patients, about 44 with Graves' ophthalmopathy and over 55 with stable Graves' hyperthyroidism, was used to find distinguishing TCR V-J signatures.

Its CDR3 holds 14 amino acids, cysteine through phenylalanine. Only CDR3 DNA remains: 42 bases, in frame from the first base. Between the V and J ends, shortened by 4 bases and 6 bases respectively, the junction contains 13 bases. Based on the germline V gene, the CDR1 and CDR2 sequences are KGHSH and LQKENI. The TCR beta CDR3 regions were amplified from the RNA transcripts. For the first round of RT-PCR on the TCR CDR3, the HTBI primer set was used together with the Qiagen OneStep RT-PCR kit. Libraries were constructed in a second round of multiplex PCR, after which size selection and purification were carried out. Paired-end sequencing of the libraries was performed with 100 bp reads on an Illumina HiSeq2000. As for the authors' bioinformatics: Raw data were processed with SOAPnuke, discarding reads with adapters, uncalled bases, mean Phred below 15, or no exact constant-primer or identifier match. COPE v1.2.5 was used to merge the high-quality paired reads, and each unique nucleotide sequence was defined as a clonotype. MiTCR v1.1 was used to align clonotypes to the IMGT TRBV, TRBD and TRBJ reference segments. The analysis included only V-J combinations with a frequency above 0.0001, which together covered about 99% of the repertoires. The TCS score was defined as the ratio of F50 (clonal expansion) to E x V (chaos), calculated using BLOSUM62-based TCRdist between CDR3 peptides within each V-J. Welch's t-statistics and random forest reduced roughly 500 V-J features to roughly 13, which were used in a naive Bayes classifier (R e1071). TCRdb reanalyzed the raw reads on its own, using fastp at Q25 for trimming and MiXCR for clone calling, and kept in-frame beta chains. Rows matching on CDR3 protein sequence are summarized as one entry with the most common DNA and genes. TCRdb's processing, not the authors' own work, is the source of the V and J calls. The sample profile shows 550,000 to 800,000 distinct CDR3 sequences; 17% of them were found once. The top ten hold less than 20% of the sample.

General findings and caveats noted by the study authors: A model built on a 13 V-J signature distinguished ophthalmopathy from stable hyperthyroidism, reaching roughly 88% sensitivity and approximately 83% specificity in cross-validation and 80%/75% in testing. In validation, the model predicted progression to ophthalmopathy with over 60% sensitivity and roughly 75% specificity, a median of 6.5 months before onset. Sample size was not statistically predetermined, and investigators were not blinded to group allocation. Most expanded thyroid clonotypes (frequency above 0.001) were also detected in blood, a finding suggesting that blood repertoires may reflect thyroid immune responses.

The chain employs TRBV18 and TRBJ2-1, with the D segment identity uncertain. Sequencing used blood. The origin of this receptor is a man in his fifties or sixties with Graves' hyperthyroidism. The CDR3 in this case is CASSLLMETNEQFF. The DNA sequence is given as TGTGCCAGCTCACTGCTAATGGAAACCAATGAGCAGTTCTTC.